The source of this T cell receptor beta chain is a study of blood T cell repertoires in COVID-19. On the study more broadly: Some COVID-19 samples were acute and others convalescent; all came from the United States, Italy and Spain.

CDR3 size: 15 residues. From germline, CDR1 is SGHRS and CDR2 YFSETQ. J lost 4 bases, V lost 5 bases, and 8 bases had no gene match. Method: immunoSEQ multiplex PCR; TCRdb's copy keeps in-frame clones and lacks some. In the table there are fewer than 350,000 clones, approximately 86% of which are singletons. The clonotype originates from a man under 40 with COVID-19, enrolled during active disease. The rearrangement joins TRBV5-1 to TRBJ2-2; 7 bases align to TRBD1. The sequenced sample was peripheral blood. The CDR3 DNA sequence: TGCGCCAGCAGTATTACAGGGGTTGGCACCGGGGAGCTGTTTTTT. Amino acid sequence: CASSITGVGTGELFF. The entire variable domain, with the rest obtained from reference TRBV5-1 and TRBJ2-2, is as follows: KAGVTQTPRYLIKTRGQQVTLSCSPISGHRSVSWYQQTPGQGLQFLFEYFSETQRNKGNFPGRFSGRQFSNSRSEMNVSTLELGDSALYLCASSITGVGTGELFFGEGSRLTVL.